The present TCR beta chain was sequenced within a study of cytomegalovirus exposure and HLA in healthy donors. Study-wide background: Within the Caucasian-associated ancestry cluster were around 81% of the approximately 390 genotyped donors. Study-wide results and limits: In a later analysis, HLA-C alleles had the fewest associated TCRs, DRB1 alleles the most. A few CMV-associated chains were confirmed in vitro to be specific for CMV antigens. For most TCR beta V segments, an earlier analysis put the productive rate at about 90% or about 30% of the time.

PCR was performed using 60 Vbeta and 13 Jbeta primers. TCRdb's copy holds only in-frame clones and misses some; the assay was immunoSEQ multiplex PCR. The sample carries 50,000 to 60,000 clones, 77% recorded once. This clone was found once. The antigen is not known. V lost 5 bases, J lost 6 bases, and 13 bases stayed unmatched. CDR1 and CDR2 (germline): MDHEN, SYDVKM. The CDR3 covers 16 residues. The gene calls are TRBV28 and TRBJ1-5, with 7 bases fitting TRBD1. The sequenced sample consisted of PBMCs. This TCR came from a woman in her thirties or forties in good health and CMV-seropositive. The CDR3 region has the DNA TGTGCCAGCAGTCCAGCGTTTGAGGGGGCGATTCAGCCCCAGCATTTT. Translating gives CASSPAFEGAIQPQHF. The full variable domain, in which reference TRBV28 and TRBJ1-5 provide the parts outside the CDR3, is DVKVTQSSRYLVKRTGEKVFLECVQDMDHENMFWYRQDPGLGLRLIYFSYDVKMKEKGDIPEGYSVSREKKERFSLILESASTNQTSMYLCASSPAFEGAIQPQHFGDGTRLSIL.